The 7 T cell receptor beta chains presented below share a single source sample, sequenced in a study of cytomegalovirus exposure and HLA in healthy donors (dated by TCRdb to the late 2010s). Library preparation was by the immunoSEQ multiplex PCR assay. The multiplex PCR relied on a mix of 60 forward primers for TCR Vbeta segments and 13 reverse primers for TCR Jbeta segments. TCRdb limited this immuneACCESS table to in-frame rearrangements with V and J called. A share of clones is missing; checked studies link under half to unresolved V genes, and the rest is unexplained. For this sample the table gives some 200,000 clones, of which around three quarters were detected only once. Under 0.85% of the sample is in the top ten clones. Sample: PBMCs. These receptor sequences come from a boy younger than 18 in good health and CMV-seronegative.

The V and J genes are TRBV28 and TRBJ2-5; 7 bases are a match to TRBD1. The CDR3 spans 15 residues. CDR1 and CDR2 from the germline V gene are MDHEN and SYDVKM. J gave up 5 bases and V 3 bases, and 9 bases lay outside the gene matches. CDR3 amino acids: CASSFSEDRAETQYF. In nucleotides, the CDR3 is TGTGCCAGCAGTTTTTCCGAAGACAGGGCGGAGACCCAGTACTTC.

This chain uses TRBV6-4 with TRBJ1-1, with TRBD1 as a possible D gene (5 bases). Deletions cut 6 bases from V and 0 bases from J, with 17 bases between. The CDR3 has 16 amino acids. CDR1 and CDR2 from the germline V gene are MRHNA and SNTAGT. The CDR3 reads CASRTFPGAMNTEAFF. The CDR3 nucleotides are TGTGCCAGCAGGACCTTTCCTGGGGCAATGAACACTGAAGCTTTCTTT.

This chain links TRBV18 with TRBJ1-2, with 7 positions matching TRBD1. The germline V gene encodes CDR1 KGHSH and CDR2 LQKENI. Trimming cost V 6 bases and J 4 bases; bases outside gene matches: 5. The CDR3 has 13 residues. CDR3 in DNA: TGTGCCAGCTCGCGGGCAGGGGGCTATGGCTACACCTTC. Amino acid sequence: CASSRAGGYGYTF. Combining the CDR3 with reference TRBV18 and TRBJ1-2 gives the whole variable domain NAGVMQNPRHLVRRRGQEARLRCSPMKGHSHVYWYRQLPEEGLKFMVYLQKENIIDESGMPKERFSAEFPKEGPSILRIQQVVRGDSAAYFCASSRAGGYGYTFGSGTRLTVV.

This chain connects TRBV6-1 to TRBJ2-4; 10 nucleotides line up with TRBD1. The V gene end was trimmed by 6 bases and the J gene end by 8 bases; junction bases not matched to a gene: 7. The CDR3 is 14 amino acids. Germline V gene sequence: CDR1 MNHNS, CDR2 SASEGT. CDR3 coding DNA: TGTGCCAGCAGGGACAGGGGGGTTGAGGACATTCAGTACTTC. This encodes CASRDRGVEDIQYF.

The chain carries TRBV5-5 and TRBJ2-3; a possible D gene is TRBD2 (6 bases). CDR3 length equals 16 residues. The V end was cut by 0 bases, the J end by 1 base, with 12 bases between. Germline V CDR1 and CDR2: SGHKS, YYEKEE (reference sequence). This chain's CDR3 is CASSLVYGEGTDTQYF. CDR3 sequence (DNA): TGTGCCAGCAGCTTGGTTTACGGGGAGGGCACAGATACGCAGTATTTT.

This chain joins TRBV7-3 and TRBJ2-1; TRBD1 might be the D (5 bases). V was pared by 5 bases and J by 0 bases, with 14 bases between. There are 16 residues in the CDR3. Germline values: CDR1 SGHTA, CDR2 FQGTGA. The chain's CDR3 is CASSLGYRSSYNEQFF. CDR3 DNA: TGTGCCAGCAGCCTAGGGTACAGGAGCTCCTACAATGAGCAGTTCTTC.

V gene TRBV7-8 combines with J gene TRBJ1-2, with 10 bases that match TRBD1. The trim removed 5 bases at V and 8 bases at J, leaving 14 bases unmatched. The CDR3 runs 16 residues. Germline CDR1 reads SGHVS; CDR2 reads FQNEAQ. For the CDR3, the DNA is TGTGCCAGCAGCCACCCCGGGACAGGGGTTATGAAAGGCTACACCTTC. Translating gives CASSHPGTGVMKGYTF. Drawing the rest from reference TRBV7-8 and TRBJ1-2, the complete variable domain is GAGVSQSPRYKVAKRGQDVALRCDPISGHVSLFWYQQALGQGPEFLTYFQNEAQLDKSGLPSDRFFAERPEGSVSTLKIQRTQQEDSAVYLCASSHPGTGVMKGYTFGSGTRLTVV.